This TCR beta chain was identified in a study of T cells after yellow fever vaccination. One entry per CDR3 protein, called by TCRdb with MiXCR from the 5' RACE reads. The sample holds approximately 180,000 distinct CDR3 sequences; 5.5% to 7.5% are singletons and the top ten take just under 3%. CDR1 is SGHTA and CDR2 is FQGNSA in the germline V gene. The J segment lost 3 bases and the V segment lost 5 bases, leaving 9 bases of the junction unmatched. The CDR3 runs 15 residues. This clonotype occurred a few times. Here the sequenced sample was CD4+ T cells sorted from PBMCs, taken on the day of the first yellow fever vaccination. The rearrangement uses TRBV7-2 and TRBJ2-7, with 8 bases matching TRBD2. The origin of this receptor is a man aged 18 to 29 who received the YFV17D yellow fever vaccine. CDR3 bases: TGTGCCAGCAGCAAACACGGGGGGGGCAACTACGAGCAGTACTTC. Encoded protein: CASSKHGGGNYEQYF. Based on the CDR3 plus reference TRBV7-2 and TRBJ2-7, the full variable domain is GAGVSQSPSNKVTEKGKDVELRCDPISGHTALYWYRQSLGQGLEFLIYFQGNSAPDKSGLPSDRFSAERTGGSVSTLTIQRTQQEDSAVYLCASSKHGGGNYEQYFGPGTRLTVT.